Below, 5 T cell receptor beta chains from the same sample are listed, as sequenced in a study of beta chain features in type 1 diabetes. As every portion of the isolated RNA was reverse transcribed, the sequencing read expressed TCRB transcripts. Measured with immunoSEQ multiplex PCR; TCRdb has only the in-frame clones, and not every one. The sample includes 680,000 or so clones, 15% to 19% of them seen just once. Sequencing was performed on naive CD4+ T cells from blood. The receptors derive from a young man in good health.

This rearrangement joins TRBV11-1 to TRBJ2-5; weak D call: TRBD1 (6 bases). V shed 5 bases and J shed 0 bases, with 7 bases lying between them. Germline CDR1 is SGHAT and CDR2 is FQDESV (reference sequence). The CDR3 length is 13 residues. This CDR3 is CASSRDNQETQYF. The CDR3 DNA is TGTGCCAGCAGCCGGGACAACCAAGAGACCCAGTACTTC. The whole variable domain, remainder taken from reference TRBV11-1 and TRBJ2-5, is EAEVAQSPRYKITEKSQAVAFWCDPISGHATLYWYRQILGQGPELLVQFQDESVVDDSQLPKDRFSAERLKGVDSTLKIQPAELGDSAMYLCASSRDNQETQYFGPGTRLLVL.

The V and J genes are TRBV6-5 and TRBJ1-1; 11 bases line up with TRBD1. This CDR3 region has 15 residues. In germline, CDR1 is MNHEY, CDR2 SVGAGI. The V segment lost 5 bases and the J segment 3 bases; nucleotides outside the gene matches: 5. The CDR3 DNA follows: TGTGCCAGCAGTCGGACAGGGGGCATATACACTGAAGCTTTCTTT. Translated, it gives CASSRTGGIYTEAFF.

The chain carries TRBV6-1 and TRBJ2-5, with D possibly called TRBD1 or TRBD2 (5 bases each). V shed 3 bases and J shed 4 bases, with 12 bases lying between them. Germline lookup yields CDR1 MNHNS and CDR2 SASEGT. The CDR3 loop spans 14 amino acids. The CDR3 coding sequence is TGTGCCAGCAGTGATCTAGCTGGGGGAGAGACCCAGTACTTC. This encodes CASSDLAGGETQYF.

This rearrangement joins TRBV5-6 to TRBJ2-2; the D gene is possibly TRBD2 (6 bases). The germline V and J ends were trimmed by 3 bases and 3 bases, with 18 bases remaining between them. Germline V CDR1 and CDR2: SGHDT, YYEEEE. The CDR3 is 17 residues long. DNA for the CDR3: TGTGCCAGCAGCTGGCGTAATAGCGGAATATACACCGGGGAGCTGTTTTTT. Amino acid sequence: CASSWRNSGIYTGELFF.

The CDR3 nucleotides read TGTGCCAGCAGCTTAGCGAGGGTAACTGAAGCTTTCTTT. Protein product: CASSLARVTEAFF. V usage is TRBV7-2 and J usage is TRBJ1-1; D unclear. V shed 0 bases and J shed 5 bases, with 7 bases lying between them. This CDR3 is built from 13 residues. The germline V gene encodes CDR1 SGHTA and CDR2 FQGNSA.